These T cell receptor beta chains were read from a single sample in a study of blood T cell repertoires in COVID-19. The table came from immunoSEQ multiplex PCR; TCRdb's copy has only in-frame clones and leaves some out. Here the sample spans some 83,000 clones, approximately 90% being singletons. The sequenced sample consisted of peripheral blood. All receptors derive from a man aged 60 to 69 with acute or convalescent COVID-19. Both conserved end residues are part of each CDR3. The D gene is left open where the match is weak. Not every row has a clone size; where given, it reads once, few, many or a size class.

V: TRBV20-1; J: TRBJ2-1; D: NA; size: NA; CDR3: CSASLSGAYNEQFF; DNA: TGCAGTGCTAGTCTGAGCGGAGCCTACAATGAGCAGTTCTTC
V: TRBV19; J: TRBJ1-2; D: TRBD1; size: NA; CDR3: CASSMGTGGLGYGYTF; DNA: TGTGCCAGTAGTATGGGGACAGGGGGCCTCGGCTATGGCTACACCTTC
V: TRBV2; J: TRBJ1-4; D: NA; size: NA; CDR3: CASSVGRNEKLFF; DNA: TGTGCCAGCAGCGTGGGGAGAAATGAAAAACTGTTTTTT
V: TRBV30; J: TRBJ1-3; D: NA; size: NA; CDR3: CAWSTDGGFGNTIYF; DNA: TGTGCCTGGAGTACGGACGGAGGGTTTGGAAACACCATATATTTT
V: TRBV6-5; J: TRBJ2-3; D: NA; size: NA; CDR3: CASRGAILGTDTQYF; DNA: TGTGCCAGCAGGGGGGCGATTTTGGGCACAGATACGCAGTATTTT
V: TRBV6-5; J: TRBJ1-2; D: NA; size: NA; CDR3: CASSRQAQAFYGYTF; DNA: TGTGCCAGCAGTCGTCAGGCCCAAGCCTTCTATGGCTACACCTTC
V: TRBV19; J: TRBJ1-2; D: TRBD1; size: NA; CDR3: CASSVTGNDYGYTF; DNA: TGTGCCAGTAGTGTGACAGGGAACGACTATGGCTACACCTTC
V: TRBV9; J: TRBJ1-6; D: TRBD1; size: few; CDR3: CASSVMTGLNSPLHF; DNA: TGTGCCAGCAGCGTTATGACAGGGTTGAATTCACCCCTCCACTTT
V: TRBV19; J: TRBJ1-4; D: NA; size: NA; CDR3: CASSQTVNEKLFF; DNA: TGTGCCAGTAGTCAGACAGTGAATGAAAAACTGTTTTTT
V: TRBV29-1; J: TRBJ1-1; D: TRBD1; size: NA; CDR3: CSVDPLTGGRTRFF; DNA: TGCAGCGTTGACCCCTTGACAGGGGGGCGCACCAGGTTCTTT
V: TRBV5-6; J: TRBJ1-2; D: TRBD1; size: NA; CDR3: CASSRGTGLQYGYTF; DNA: TGTGCCAGCAGCCGGGGGACAGGGTTGCAGTATGGCTACACCTTC
V: TRBV5-8; J: TRBJ1-2; D: NA; size: NA; CDR3: CASSFSGNYGYTF; DNA: TGTGCCAGCAGCTTCAGCGGCAACTATGGCTACACCTTC
V: TRBV3-1/TRBV3-2; J: TRBJ1-1; D: TRBD1; size: once; CDR3: CASSQGDRNTEAFF; DNA: TGTGCCAGCAGCCAAGGGGACAGGAACACTGAAGCTTTCTTT
V: TRBV27; J: TRBJ2-1; D: TRBD2; size: NA; CDR3: CASSLRTSGNREQFF; DNA: TGTGCCAGCAGTTTGAGGACTAGCGGGAATAGGGAGCAGTTCTTC
V: TRBV30; J: TRBJ1-2; D: NA; size: NA; CDR3: CAWSVIRPGEGYTF; DNA: TGTGCCTGGAGTGTAATACGCCCCGGGGAGGGCTACACCTTC
V: TRBV29-1; J: TRBJ1-2; D: TRBD1; size: NA; CDR3: CSVLTGGEGTF; DNA: TGCAGCGTCCTGACAGGGGGTGAAGGAACCTTC
V: TRBV9; J: TRBJ2-7; D: NA; size: NA; CDR3: CASSVEAAAGRGPPYEQYF; DNA: TGTGCCAGCAGCGTAGAAGCGGCAGCGGGGCGGGGGCCTCCCTACGAGCAGTACTTC
V: TRBV27; J: TRBJ2-7; D: TRBD1; size: NA; CDR3: CASSRGQGIGEQYF; DNA: TGTGCCAGCAGCCGGGGACAGGGTATAGGCGAGCAGTACTTC
V: TRBV18; J: TRBJ2-1; D: TRBD2; size: NA; CDR3: CASSPKSPQAGGPRSYNEQFF; DNA: TGTGCCAGCTCACCAAAATCTCCTCAAGCGGGAGGGCCGAGGTCCTACAATGAGCAGTTCTTC
V: TRBV5-1; J: TRBJ2-1; D: NA; size: NA; CDR3: CASSNRDNSYNEQFF; DNA: TGCGCCAGCAGCAACCGGGACAACTCCTACAATGAGCAGTTCTTC
V: TRBV5-1; J: TRBJ2-7; D: TRBD1; size: NA; CDR3: CASSLSGTGQDEQYF; DNA: TGCGCCAGCAGCCTCTCCGGGACAGGGCAAGACGAGCAGTACTTC
V: TRBV18; J: TRBJ2-5; D: NA; size: few; CDR3: CASSSSRRVQETQYF; DNA: TGTGCCAGCTCCTCCTCCCGGCGGGTCCAAGAGACCCAGTACTTC
V: TRBV6-1; J: TRBJ1-2; D: NA; size: few; CDR3: CASSEVSGANYGYTF; DNA: TGTGCCAGCAGTGAAGTCTCAGGTGCTAACTATGGCTACACCTTC
V: TRBV5-1; J: TRBJ1-2; D: NA; size: NA; CDR3: CASSLGQNYGYTF; DNA: TGCGCCAGCAGCTTGGGGCAGAACTATGGCTACACCTTC
V: TRBV30; J: TRBJ2-3; D: TRBD2; size: few; CDR3: CAWSVIRTSGSTDTQYF; DNA: TGTGCCTGGAGTGTAATCCGGACTAGCGGGAGCACAGATACGCAGTATTTT
V: TRBV6-5; J: TRBJ1-1; D: NA; size: NA; CDR3: CASSTTRGNTEAFF; DNA: TGTGCCAGCAGCACAACGCGGGGAAACACTGAAGCTTTCTTT
V: TRBV5-1; J: TRBJ2-7; D: TRBD2; size: NA; CDR3: CASSSRTSGGFEQYF; DNA: TGCGCCAGCAGCTCGAGGACTAGCGGGGGTTTCGAGCAGTACTTC
V: TRBV5-1; J: TRBJ1-5; D: TRBD1; size: NA; CDR3: CASSPGQGRQPQHF; DNA: TGCGCCAGCAGCCCTGGACAGGGTCGGCAGCCCCAGCATTTT
V: TRBV6-1; J: TRBJ1-5; D: NA; size: NA; CDR3: CASSAFGGKGNQPQHF; DNA: TGTGCCAGCAGTGCATTCGGGGGTAAGGGCAATCAGCCCCAGCATTTT
V: TRBV29-1; J: TRBJ2-3; D: NA; size: NA; CDR3: CSVATQGGYTDTQYF; DNA: TGCAGCGTTGCTACACAGGGGGGGTACACAGATACGCAGTATTTT
V: TRBV5-8; J: TRBJ1-1; D: NA; size: NA; CDR3: CASSLGGGATEAFF; DNA: TGTGCCAGCAGCTTGGGGGGGGGCGCGACTGAAGCTTTCTTT
V: TRBV29-1; J: TRBJ1-1; D: NA; size: few; CDR3: CSVGQNKNTEAFF; DNA: TGCAGCGTCGGACAGAATAAAAACACTGAAGCTTTCTTT
V: TRBV7-8; J: TRBJ1-5; D: TRBD1; size: NA; CDR3: CASSAGTAYSNQPQHF; DNA: TGTGCCAGCAGCGCCGGGACAGCATATAGCAATCAGCCCCAGCATTTT
V: TRBV27; J: TRBJ2-2; D: NA; size: NA; CDR3: CASSLLRTGELFF; DNA: TGTGCCAGCAGTTTATTACGGACCGGGGAGCTGTTTTTT
V: TRBV19; J: TRBJ1-3; D: NA; size: NA; CDR3: CASSISRPSLSAASSGNTIYF; DNA: TGTGCCAGTAGTATTTCGAGGCCCAGTTTGAGCGCGGCCAGCTCTGGAAACACCATATATTTT
V: TRBV7-6; J: TRBJ2-2; D: TRBD2; size: NA; CDR3: CASSLLAGVANTGELFF; DNA: TGTGCCAGCAGCTTGTTAGCGGGAGTGGCGAACACCGGGGAGCTGTTTTTT
V: TRBV29-1; J: TRBJ2-1; D: NA; size: NA; CDR3: CSVEQRGVYTEQFF; DNA: TGCAGCGTTGAACAACGCGGGGTTTACACTGAGCAGTTCTTC
V: TRBV27; J: TRBJ2-1; D: NA; size: NA; CDR3: CASSRGGSYNEQFF; DNA: TGTGCCAGCAGTAGGGGTGGCTCCTACAATGAGCAGTTCTTC
V: TRBV5-4; J: TRBJ2-1; D: TRBD2; size: NA; CDR3: CASSSRTSGGAYNEQFF; DNA: TGTGCCAGCAGCTCGCGGACTAGCGGGGGGGCTTACAATGAGCAGTTCTTC
V: TRBV5-1; J: TRBJ2-1; D: TRBD2; size: NA; CDR3: CASRSLAGYNEQFF; DNA: TGCGCCAGCAGATCCCTAGCGGGTTACAATGAGCAGTTCTTC
V: TRBV19; J: TRBJ2-7; D: NA; size: few; CDR3: CASSLRSNDEQYF; DNA: TGTGCCAGTAGTCTACGAAGTAACGACGAGCAGTACTTC
V: TRBV7-9; J: TRBJ2-2; D: TRBD1; size: NA; CDR3: CASSAGTVNTGELFF; DNA: TGTGCCAGCAGCGCCGGGACAGTGAACACCGGGGAGCTGTTTTTT
V: TRBV7-9; J: TRBJ1-1; D: NA; size: NA; CDR3: CASSLRDPENTEAFF; DNA: TGTGCCAGCAGCTTGCGGGACCCCGAGAACACTGAAGCTTTCTTT
V: TRBV11-2; J: TRBJ1-2; D: TRBD1; size: NA; CDR3: CASRKGQGDYGYTF; DNA: TGTGCCAGCAGAAAAGGACAGGGGGACTATGGCTACACCTTC
V: TRBV2; J: TRBJ1-5; D: NA; size: NA; CDR3: CASSKEGLSNQPQHF; DNA: TGTGCCAGCAGTAAAGAGGGGTTGAGCAATCAGCCCCAGCATTTT
V: TRBV11-2; J: TRBJ1-5; D: TRBD1; size: NA; CDR3: CASSLDRAGQPQHF; DNA: TGTGCCAGCAGCTTGGACAGGGCGGGTCAGCCCCAGCATTTT
V: TRBV6-6; J: TRBJ1-1; D: NA; size: NA; CDR3: CASSYGGRNTEAFF; DNA: TGTGCCAGCAGTTACGGAGGGAGGAACACTGAAGCTTTCTTT